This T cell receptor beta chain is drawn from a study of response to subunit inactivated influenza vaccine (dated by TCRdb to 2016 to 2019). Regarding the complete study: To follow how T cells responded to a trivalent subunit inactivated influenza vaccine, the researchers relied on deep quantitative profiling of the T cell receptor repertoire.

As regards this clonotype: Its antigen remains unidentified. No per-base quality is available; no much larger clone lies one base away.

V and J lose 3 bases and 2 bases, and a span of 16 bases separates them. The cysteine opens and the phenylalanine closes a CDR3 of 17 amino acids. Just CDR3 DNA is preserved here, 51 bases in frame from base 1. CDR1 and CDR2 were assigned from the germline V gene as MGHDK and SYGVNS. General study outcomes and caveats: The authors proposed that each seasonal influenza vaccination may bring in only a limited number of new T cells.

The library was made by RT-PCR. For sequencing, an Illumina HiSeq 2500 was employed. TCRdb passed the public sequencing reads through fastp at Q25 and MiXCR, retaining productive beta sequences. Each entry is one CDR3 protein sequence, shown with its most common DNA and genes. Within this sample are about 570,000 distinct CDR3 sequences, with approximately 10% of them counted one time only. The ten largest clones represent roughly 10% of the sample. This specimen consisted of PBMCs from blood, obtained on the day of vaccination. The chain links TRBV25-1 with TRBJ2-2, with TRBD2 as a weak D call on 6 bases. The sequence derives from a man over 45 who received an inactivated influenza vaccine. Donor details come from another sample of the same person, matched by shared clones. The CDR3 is CASSDYGGRPNTGELFF. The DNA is TGTGCCAGCAGTGATTATGGGGGGAGGCCCAACACCGGGGAGCTGTTTTTT. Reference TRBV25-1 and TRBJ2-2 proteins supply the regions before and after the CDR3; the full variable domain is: EADIYQTPRYLVIGTGKKITLECSQTMGHDKMYWYQQDPGMELHLIHYSYGVNSTEKGDLSSESTVSRIRTEHFPLTLESARPSHTSQYLCASSDYGGRPNTGELFFGEGSRLTVL.